Listed below are T cell receptor beta chains from one sample, sequenced in a study of shared clonotypes between healthy human individuals. TCRdb's copy holds only in-frame clones and misses some; the assay was immunoSEQ multiplex PCR. The sample yields more than 2 million clones, 90% to 95% seen once. Source material: naive CD8+ T cells from PBMCs. The source of these receptors is a man aged 18 to 35 in good health. Some clones in this sample may be carry-over from other donors' samples. The CDR3 runs from the conserved cysteine through the conserved F or W. The D gene is left open where the match is weak. The listing skips clone size in some rows; elsewhere it reads once, few, many or a size class.

D gene	clone size	V gene	J gene	CDR3 DNA	CDR3 protein
-	once	TRBV4-1	TRBJ1-2	TGCGCCAGCAGCCAGACGGGGGTCTATGGCTACACCTTC	CASSQTGVYGYTF
TRBD1	-	TRBV4-1	TRBJ1-2	TGCGCCAGCAGCCAAGGCCCGGGGACAGGGGATGGCTACACCTTC	CASSQGPGTGDGYTF
TRBD1	-	TRBV27	TRBJ2-7	TGTGCCAGCAGTCTAACAGGGGTAGGACTCCACGAGCAGTACTTC	CASSLTGVGLHEQYF
-	-	TRBV10-3	TRBJ2-2	TGTGCCATCAGTGAGTCCGTGGGTTCGGCCGGGGAGCTGTTTTTT	CAISESVGSAGELFF
-	once	TRBV9	TRBJ2-7	TGTGCCAGCAGCGTAGCGGGGACGGTGACCCACGAGCAGTACTTC	CASSVAGTVTHEQYF
TRBD1	-	TRBV7-6	TRBJ1-1	TGTGCCAGCAGCTTTTGTCCAGGGGGCTTGGCTTTCTTT	CASSFCPGGLAFF
TRBD1	-	TRBV7-3	TRBJ1-1	TGTGCCAGCAGCCCCCAGGGGGCGACTGAAGCTTTCTTT	CASSPQGATEAFF
-	-	TRBV6-1	TRBJ2-7	TGTGCCAGCAGTGATCTGGGGATGGTCTACGAGCAGTACTTC	CASSDLGMVYEQYF
-	once	TRBV28	TRBJ2-1	TGTGCCAGCAGTTTCGAGTTAGGGTCCTACAATGAGCAGTTCTTC	CASSFELGSYNEQFF
TRBD1	-	TRBV19	TRBJ1-5	TGTGCCAGTAGTTCACTTTTGGACAGGGCTAATCAGCCCCAGCATTTT	CASSSLLDRANQPQHF
TRBD2	-	TRBV30	TRBJ2-7	TGTGCCTGGAGTCGGGGGCTAGCGGGAATCGACGAGCAGTACTTC	CAWSRGLAGIDEQYF
-	-	TRBV27	TRBJ1-1	TGTGCCAGCAGTTTTTTGCCGGCAGTGAACACTGAAGCTTTCTTT	CASSFLPAVNTEAFF
TRBD1	-	TRBV6-1	TRBJ1-2	TGTGCCAGCAGTGCCCTTGTGGCCCAAACAGGGGTGGAGGACTATGGCTACACCTTC	CASSALVAQTGVEDYGYTF
-	-	TRBV29-1	TRBJ2-2	TGCAGCGTAAGGACTGGCACCGGGGAGCTGTTTTTT	CSVRTGTGELFF
-	-	TRBV27	TRBJ2-7	TGTGCCAGCAGTTTCGGCAACACCTACGAGCAGTACTTC	CASSFGNTYEQYF
-	-	TRBV19	TRBJ2-2	TGTGCCAGTAGTAGATGGACTACCCACACCGGGGAGCTGTTTTTT	CASSRWTTHTGELFF
-	-	TRBV27	TRBJ1-4	TGTGCCAGCAGTTTAAACAGTTATAATGAAAAACTGTTTTTT	CASSLNSYNEKLFF
-	-	TRBV9	TRBJ2-5	TGTGCCAGCAGCTCTAGGCGGGACCAAGAGACCCAGTACTTC	CASSSRRDQETQYF
-	-	TRBV5-4	TRBJ2-1	TGTGCCAGCAGCCCAGTGCCTCGCCAGAAAAGTAGCAATGAGCAGTTCTTC	CASSPVPRQKSSNEQFF
-	-	TRBV13	TRBJ1-1	TGTGCCAGCAGCTTAACGGAGGGAGGCACTGAAGCTTTCTTT	CASSLTEGGTEAFF
-	-	TRBV6-5	TRBJ2-7	TGTGCCAGCAGTTCGCACAGGACCGCGGACGAGCAGTACTTC	CASSSHRTADEQYF
-	-	TRBV7-9	TRBJ1-3	TGTGCCAGCAGCTTCGCGGAAGGAAACACCATATATTTT	CASSFAEGNTIYF
-	-	TRBV7-9	TRBJ2-1	TGTGCCAGCAGCTTAACGATCGGCGGGACACAAAACAATGAGCAGTTCTTC	CASSLTIGGTQNNEQFF
-	-	TRBV9	TRBJ2-3	TGTGCCAGCAGCGAATGGGCGCGGAGCACAGATACGCAGTATTTT	CASSEWARSTDTQYF
-	-	TRBV29-1	TRBJ1-1	TGCAGCGTTTGGGGGATGAACACTGAAGCTTTCTTT	CSVWGMNTEAFF
TRBD2	once	TRBV6-1	TRBJ2-7	TGTGCCAGCAGTGAAGCCCCTAGCGGGACCTACGAGCAGTACTTC	CASSEAPSGTYEQYF
-	-	TRBV7-6	TRBJ1-5	TGTGCCAGCAGCTTAGGGGGTCGGGGTACCAATCAGCCCCAGCATTTT	CASSLGGRGTNQPQHF
-	-	TRBV7-2	TRBJ1-2	TGTGCCAGCAGCTTAGCGGTGGGGGGCATCGATGGCTACACCTTC	CASSLAVGGIDGYTF
-	-	TRBV7-9	TRBJ1-2	TGTGCCAGCAGCTTACCACCCCGGGGGGCGGTAAGCTATGGCTACACCTTC	CASSLPPRGAVSYGYTF
-	-	TRBV9	TRBJ2-7	TGTGCCAGCAGCTTGCCCGGGACGGAGTACGAGCAGTACTTC	CASSLPGTEYEQYF
-	-	TRBV27	TRBJ1-5	TGTGCCAGCAGTTTGTATGGGGGGGATCAGCCCCAGCATTTT	CASSLYGGDQPQHF
TRBD1	-	TRBV6-1	TRBJ2-7	TGTGCCAGCAGTGAAGGACAGGGGGTGGGCTACGAGCAGTACTTC	CASSEGQGVGYEQYF
-	-	TRBV27	TRBJ2-7	TGTGCCAGCAGTTACAGGGTGGGGACCTACGAGCAGTACTTC	CASSYRVGTYEQYF
-	-	TRBV7-8	TRBJ2-1	TGTGCCAGCAGCTCCAACCCAAGAGTAACTTATCGGGAGAATGAGCAGTTCTTC	CASSSNPRVTYRENEQFF
-	-	TRBV6-5	TRBJ1-2	TGTGCCAGCAGTTACGGGAGGCTAGCTGGGAACTATGGCTACACCTTC	CASSYGRLAGNYGYTF
TRBD2	-	TRBV14	TRBJ2-1	TGTGCCAGCAGCCAAGACTGGGCTAGCGGAGCCGAGGGGCTATACAATGAGCAGTTCTTC	CASSQDWASGAEGLYNEQFF
-	-	TRBV27	TRBJ1-2	TGTGCCAGCAGTATCCTAGGGGGAGGAGTCGGTGGCTACACCTTC	CASSILGGGVGGYTF
-	-	TRBV18	TRBJ1-1	TGTGCCAGCTCACCGGGCTCGAACACTGAAGCTTTCTTT	CASSPGSNTEAFF
TRBD1	-	TRBV7-9	TRBJ1-1	TGTGCCAGCAGCTCCTCCAGGGGGCGCGGGGACACTGAAGCTTTCTTT	CASSSSRGRGDTEAFF
-	-	TRBV6-6	TRBJ2-7	TGTGCCAGCAGTGCGTACGAGCAGTACTTC	CASSAYEQYF
TRBD1	-	TRBV11-2	TRBJ1-2	TGTGCCAGCAGCTTAGGGGGACAGGGGGCGTATGGCTACACCTTC	CASSLGGQGAYGYTF
-	-	TRBV11-2	TRBJ1-1	TGTGCCAGCAGCTTAAATTCAGGGACCACTGAAGCTTTCTTT	CASSLNSGTTEAFF
TRBD1	-	TRBV10-2	TRBJ2-7	TGCGCCAGCAGTTCCCGACTTGGACAGGGGAATGTAAGGGTCGATGGCTACGAGCAGTACTTC	CASSSRLGQGNVRVDGYEQYF
-	-	TRBV6-6	TRBJ1-1	TGTGCCAGCAGTTACTCGGGTTTCTCAGCAAACACTGAAGCTTTCTTT	CASSYSGFSANTEAFF
TRBD2	-	TRBV5-6	TRBJ2-1	TGTGCCAGCAGCTCGATACTAGCGATCAATGAGCAGTTCTTC	CASSSILAINEQFF
-	-	TRBV13	TRBJ2-3	TGTGCCAGCAGCCCCGACCGCACAGATACGCAGTATTTT	CASSPDRTDTQYF
-	-	TRBV28	TRBJ2-3	TGTGCCAGCAGTTCCCGGATCGTGCAGGATACGCAGTATTTT	CASSSRIVQDTQYF
-	-	TRBV7-6	TRBJ2-3	TGTGCCAGCAGCTCGGACGGGAGCACAGATACGCAGTATTTT	CASSSDGSTDTQYF
-	-	TRBV27	TRBJ2-7	TGTGCCAGCAGTTTAAGGCGGTTCCGGGACGAGCAGTACTTC	CASSLRRFRDEQYF